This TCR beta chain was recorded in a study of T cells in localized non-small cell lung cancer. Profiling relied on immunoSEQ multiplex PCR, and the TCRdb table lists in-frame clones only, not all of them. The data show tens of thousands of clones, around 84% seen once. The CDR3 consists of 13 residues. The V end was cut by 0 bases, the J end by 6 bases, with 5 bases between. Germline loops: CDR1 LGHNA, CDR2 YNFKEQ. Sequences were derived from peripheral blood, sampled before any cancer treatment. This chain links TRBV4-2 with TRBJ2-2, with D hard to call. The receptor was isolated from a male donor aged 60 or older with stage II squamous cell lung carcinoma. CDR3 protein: CASSQDGPGELFF. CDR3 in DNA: TGTGCCAGCAGCCAAGATGGTCCCGGGGAGCTGTTTTTT.